Shown below are 19 T cell receptor beta chains from a single sample sequenced in a study of cytomegalovirus exposure and HLA in healthy donors. The primer mix had 60 Vbeta and 13 Jbeta primers. Sequencing used immunoSEQ multiplex PCR; TCRdb keeps in-frame clones, though not all of them. In the table there are roughly 150,000 clones, approximately 85% of which are singletons. Sequenced: PBMCs. The receptors were gathered from a girl aged 2 to 9 in good health and CMV-seropositive.

V gene TRBV6-5 combines with J gene TRBJ2-2; maybe TRBD1 (5 bases). The CDR3 has 15 amino acids. Germline CDR1 MNHEY, CDR2 SVGAGI. Trimming took off 0 bases at V and 6 bases at J, with 11 bases between the two ends. This CDR3 reads CASSYSMSGPGELFF. DNA of the CDR3: TGTGCCAGCAGTTACTCGATGTCAGGGCCCGGGGAGCTGTTTTTT.

The V gene is TRBV19, the J gene TRBJ1-1; possible D gene TRBD1, 5 bases. With 3 bases removed from V and 5 bases from J, the gap between germline ends came to 19 bases. Germline V gene sequence: CDR1 LNHDA, CDR2 SQIVND (reference sequence). The CDR3 has 16 residues. The CDR3 is CASSMITGGIRTEAFF. The CDR3, as DNA: TGTGCCAGTAGTATGATTACGGGGGGGATTCGGACTGAAGCTTTCTTT.

Points on this clone: One junction end does not reproduce the germline sequence, and a read error may be involved. The chain has TRBV7-9 and TRBJ1-1; TRBD1 might be the D (6 bases). Germline CDR1 and CDR2: SEHNR and FQNEAQ (reference sequence). This CDR3 comprises 12 residues. The CDR3 spells CSSRPGDTEAFF. CDR3 DNA sequence: TGTTCCAGCAGACCAGGGGACACTGAAGCTTTCTTT.

The chain is built from TRBV28 and TRBJ1-1; TRBD1 aligns across 8 bases. The trim removed 8 bases at V and 1 base at J, leaving 12 bases unmatched. Germline CDR1 MDHEN, CDR2 SYDVKM. The CDR3 extends over 16 amino acids. CDR3 loop: CASDALQTGANTEAFF. CDR3 DNA: TGTGCCAGCGACGCTCTCCAGACAGGGGCGAACACTGAAGCTTTCTTT.

Points on this clone: Other DNA sequences from this sample encode an identical CDR3 as well. This sequence joins TRBV5-1 and TRBJ2-5; D call uncertain. The CDR3 is made up of 11 amino acids. V lost 5 bases and J 2 bases, leaving 4 bases between the germline ends. In germline, CDR1 is SGHRS, CDR2 YFSETQ. CDR3 region: CASSIQETQYF. For the CDR3, the DNA is TGCGCCAGCAGTATTCAAGAGACCCAGTACTTC.

The rearrangement links TRBV2 to TRBJ2-7; 8 bases map to TRBD1. Germline CDR1 SNHLY, CDR2 FYNNEI. The CDR3 is made up of 14 amino acids. The J segment lost 5 bases and the V segment lost 8 bases, leaving 11 bases of the junction unmatched. The CDR3 DNA reads as TGTGCCAGCCGAAGGGACAGGAGCTTTGACGAGCAGTACTTC. This translates into CASRRDRSFDEQYF.

The V gene is TRBV28, the J gene TRBJ2-7; 10 bases fit TRBD2. V lost 5 bases to trimming and J lost 2 bases; unmatched junction nucleotides: 18. CDR3 length: 19 residues. Germline V lookup: CDR1 MDHEN, CDR2 SYDVKM. DNA of the CDR3: TGTGCCAGCAGTCTCATCCCCGGTACTAGCGGGATTATCGCCTACGAGCAGTACTTC. Its translation: CASSLIPGTSGIIAYEQYF.

The chain has TRBV7-9 and TRBJ2-2; TRBD1 aligns across 9 bases. The germline V gene encodes CDR1 SEHNR and CDR2 FQNEAQ (reference sequence). The CDR3 length is 16 residues. In DNA form, the CDR3 reads TGTTCCTGCACCCCCCCCGGACAGGGGAGGGCCGGGGAGCTGTTTTTT. Protein product: CSCTPPGQGRAGELFF.

The J gene is TRBJ1-5, the V gene TRBV5-8; perhaps TRBD1 as D (5 bases). This CDR3 contains 16 residues. Germline CDR1 is SGHTS and CDR2 is YDEGEE. V lost 4 bases and J 3 bases, leaving 17 bases between the germline ends. CDR3 in DNA: TGTGCCAGCAGCCTCGCGGGGACTTGGGTCAATCAGCCCCAGCATTTT. Translating gives CASSLAGTWVNQPQHF. Combining the CDR3 with reference TRBV5-8 and TRBJ1-5 gives the whole variable domain EAGVTQSPTHLIKTRGQQATLRCSPISGHTSVYWYQQALGLGLQFLLWYDEGEERNRGNFPPRFSGRQFPNYSSELNVNALELEDSALYLCASSLAGTWVNQPQHFGDGTRLSIL.

Written as DNA, the CDR3 is TGTGCCAGCAGCACCGGGACTACTAGCACAGATACGCAGTATTTT. Translating it yields CASSTGTTSTDTQYF. V usage is TRBV5-4 and J usage is TRBJ2-3; 7 nucleotides agree with TRBD2. The V segment lost 4 bases and the J segment 0 bases; nucleotides outside the gene matches: 5. This CDR3 contains 15 residues. CDR1 is SGHNT, CDR2 YYREEE, per germline (reference sequence).

V usage is TRBV9 and J usage is TRBJ2-3; TRBD1 aligns across 7 bases. With 2 bases clipped from V and 9 bases from J, the junction kept 18 bases outside the gene matches. The CDR3 extends over 17 amino acids. CDR1 and CDR2 from the germline V gene are SGDLS and YYNGEE. The CDR3 DNA follows: TGTGCCAGCAGCGTGAGTCGAGCTACAGGGGAACGGGCCACGCAGTATTTT. Translation gives CASSVSRATGERATQYF. The full variable domain, its missing parts supplied by reference TRBV9 and TRBJ2-3, is DSGVTQTPKHLITATGQRVTLRCSPRSGDLSVYWYQQSLDQGLQFLIQYYNGEERAKGNILERFSAQQFPDLHSELNLSSLELGDSALYFCASSVSRATGERATQYFGPGTRLTVL.

V is TRBV29-1 and J is TRBJ1-3, with 7 bases fitting TRBD1. This CDR3 is 12 amino acids long. The germline CDR1 and CDR2 sequences are SQVTM and ANQGSEA. Trimming at V came to 4 bases and at J to 4 bases, leaving 1 base not matched to a gene. The CDR3 sequence: CSVGQGGNTIYF. CDR3 sequence (DNA): TGCAGCGTTGGACAGGGCGGAAACACCATATATTTT.

V is TRBV4-2 and J is TRBJ2-2, with D uncertain. Trimming took off 4 bases at V and 7 bases at J, with 16 bases between the two ends. CDR3 length: 15 amino acids. Germline V gene lookup returns CDR1 LGHNA and CDR2 YNFKEQ. CDR3: CASSRMTATNGELFF. The DNA for the CDR3 is TGTGCCAGCAGCCGCATGACTGCTACAAACGGGGAGCTGTTTTTT.

This clone has only one observation. The gene calls are TRBV30 and TRBJ2-1; 8 bases are shared with TRBD1. The CDR3 has 18 amino acids. Trimming took 3 bases from V and 4 from J; bases not matched to a gene: 17. Per the germline V gene, CDR1 is GTSNPN and CDR2 is SVGIG (reference sequence). The CDR3 region has the DNA TGTGCCTGGAGGGGACAGGCGGGCTTTCGCGGCGAGTACAATGAGCAGTTCTTC. Its translation: CAWRGQAGFRGEYNEQFF.

V gene TRBV28 combines with J gene TRBJ2-5; 7 nucleotides agree with TRBD2. The CDR3 spans 17 residues. Germline CDR1 MDHEN, CDR2 SYDVKM. V trimming: 4 bases; J trimming: 2 bases; junction bases outside the gene matches: 13. The DNA of the CDR3 is TGTGCCAGCAGTTCCAGGGTATGGCTAGCGGAACAAGAGACCCAGTACTTC. This sequence encodes CASSSRVWLAEQETQYF.

The chain is built from TRBV27 and TRBJ1-6, with a possible D match to TRBD1 (6 bases). CDR1 and CDR2 from the germline V gene are MNHEY and SMNVEV (reference sequence). V lost 4 bases and J lost 7, with 23 bases in between. CDR3 size: 18 residues. The CDR3 DNA follows: TGTGCCAGCAGTTCCCTAGGGGGGGTCCGAAACAACAATTCACCCCTCCACTTT. It codes for CASSSLGGVRNNNSPLHF.

The genes are TRBV30 and TRBJ2-1, with a possible D match to TRBD2 (5 bases). Germline assignment: CDR1 GTSNPN and CDR2 SVGIG (reference sequence). Trimming took 3 bases from V and 0 from J, leaving 12 bases between them. This CDR3 is 15 amino acids long. CDR3: CAWSGQRSSYNEQFF. The CDR3 DNA sequence: TGTGCCTGGAGCGGCCAGCGGAGCTCCTACAATGAGCAGTTCTTC.

The chain recombines TRBV28 with TRBJ2-3; D possibly corresponds to TRBD2 (5 bases). CDR1 MDHEN and CDR2 SYDVKM come from the germline V gene. Between the trimmed V and J ends, which lost 6 bases and 3 bases, there was a span of 10 bases. The CDR3 is made up of 13 amino acids. The CDR3 DNA follows: TGTGCCAGCAGCCTAGCCCAAACAGATACGCAGTATTTT. Its translation is CASSLAQTDTQYF.

This sequence joins TRBV11-2 and TRBJ2-1, with 8 bases fitting TRBD2. Germline loops: CDR1 SGHAT, CDR2 FQNNGV. The CDR3 runs 16 residues. V lost 4 bases and J lost 4; bases outside the gene matches: 9. In nucleotides, the CDR3 is TGTGCCAGCAGCTCGATAGCGGGAAGCCTTTACAATGAGCAGTTCTTC. Translating it yields CASSSIAGSLYNEQFF.